Reported below is one TCR beta chain. Trimming removed 5 bases at V and 7 bases at J, with 14 bases between. The CDR3 is made up of 13 amino acids. Germline V gene lookup returns CDR1 MDHEN and CDR2 SYDVKM. This sample was included in a study of shared clonotypes between healthy human individuals. The wider study: The people who gave samples were a couple of women and a few men aged 18 to 49.

The repertoire was sequenced with immunoSEQ multiplex PCR; TCRdb's copy has only in-frame clones and lacks some. This sample yields 470,000 or so clones, of which 81% are seen a single time; over 9.5% belongs to the top ten. V and J are TRBV28 and TRBJ2-5; maybe TRBD2 (5 bases). The material sequenced was PBMCs. The receptor was isolated from a woman aged 40 to 50 in good health. Some clones in this sample may be carry-over from other donors' samples. In DNA form, the CDR3 reads TGTGCCAGCAGTCCTTCGGGCGCGGGGACCCAGTACTTC. The encoded protein is CASSPSGAGTQYF.